These 10 T cell receptor beta chains came from one sample sequenced in a study of T cell responses to AZD1222 COVID-19 vaccine. The method was immunoSEQ multiplex PCR; TCRdb's version includes in-frame clones alone and lacks a portion of them. Of under 70,000 clones listed, around 89% are singletons. The source material was peripheral blood, sampled 28 days after the second AZD1222 dose. The receptors shown here come from an adult who received the AZD1222 COVID-19 vaccine.

The V gene is TRBV5-1, the J gene TRBJ1-4; a possible D gene is TRBD1 (5 bases). There are 13 residues in the CDR3. Germline CDR1 and CDR2: SGHRS and YFSETQ. The V end lost 3 bases, the J end lost 4 bases, and 7 bases lay between the germline ends. CDR3 region: CASSYQGNEKLFF. The CDR3, as DNA: TGCGCCAGCAGCTACCAGGGTAATGAAAAACTGTTTTTT.

The table lists this clone with a few counts. The CDR3 is CASSPLGGQETQYF. DNA of the CDR3: TGTGCCAGCTCACCTCTAGGAGGCCAAGAGACCCAGTACTTC. This chain uses TRBV18 with TRBJ2-5; TRBD2 is a possible D gene (5 bases). Deletions cut 3 bases from V and 1 base from J, with 9 bases between. Germline loops: CDR1 KGHSH, CDR2 LQKENI. The CDR3 is 14 amino acids.

V gene TRBV6-5 combines with J gene TRBJ1-5, with TRBD1 as a possible D gene (5 bases). The CDR3 runs to 15 residues. Germline V CDR1 and CDR2: MNHEY, SVGAGI. Trimming left V 6 bases short and J 0 bases short, with 12 bases between. Here the CDR3 DNA reads TGTGCCAGCAGCTTGGGACCTTATAGCAATCAGCCCCAGCATTTT. This sequence encodes CASSLGPYSNQPQHF.

The chain is built from TRBV4-2 and TRBJ1-5; 7 bases map to TRBD1. Per the germline V gene, CDR1 is LGHNA and CDR2 is YNFKEQ. Unmatched junction bases numbered 10, after V lost 0 bases and J lost 2 bases. The CDR3 consists of 18 residues. The DNA for the CDR3 is TGTGCCAGCAGCCAAGATGGGGGAGGGGGGACAGGCAATCAGCCCCAGCATTTT. Its translation: CASSQDGGGGTGNQPQHF.

By share, this clone counts as medium-sized. V is TRBV5-6 and J is TRBJ2-5, with D tentatively TRBD2 (5 bases). V was shortened by 0 bases and J by 7 bases, with 13 bases between the two germline ends. Germline CDR1 is SGHDT and CDR2 is YYEEEE. This CDR3 region has 14 residues. The CDR3 loop reads CASSLAGRAGTQYF. DNA for the CDR3: TGTGCCAGCAGCTTGGCTGGACGGGCGGGGACCCAGTACTTC.

This chain joins TRBV7-2 and TRBJ2-1, with 13 bases matching TRBD2. Trimming took 5 bases from V and 9 from J; bases not matched to a gene: 10. Germline CDR1 SGHTA, CDR2 FQGNSA. The CDR3 spans 16 residues. The CDR3 DNA sequence: TGTGCCAGCAGCGGACTAGCGGGAGTCGGGTCTAGTGAGCAGTTCTTC. It yields the protein CASSGLAGVGSSEQFF.

The rearrangement joins TRBV6-5 to TRBJ2-3; D is unclear. This CDR3 spans 15 amino acids. CDR1 and CDR2 (germline): MNHEY, SVGAGI. Trimming left V 2 bases short and J 3 bases short, with 12 bases between. As DNA, the CDR3 is TGTGCCAGCAGTTACGCCCAGTTAGGTACAGATACGCAGTATTTT. Protein product: CASSYAQLGTDTQYF.

The rearrangement joins TRBV7-2 to TRBJ2-3, with D uncertain. Germline CDR1 SGHTA, CDR2 FQGNSA. Trimming shortened V by 5 bases and J by 4 bases, and 10 bases separated the two germline ends. The CDR3 extends over 13 amino acids. Written as DNA, the CDR3 is TGTGCCAGCAGCCCCGGCGGACCAGATACGCAGTATTTT. Translation: CASSPGGPDTQYF. Full variable domain (remainder filled in from reference TRBV7-2 and TRBJ2-3): GAGVSQSPSNKVTEKGKDVELRCDPISGHTALYWYRQSLGQGLEFLIYFQGNSAPDKSGLPSDRFSAERTGGSVSTLTIQRTQQEDSAVYLCASSPGGPDTQYFGPGTRLTVL.

The gene calls are TRBV19 and TRBJ1-5; perhaps TRBD1 as D (5 bases). Germline V gene lookup returns CDR1 LNHDA and CDR2 SQIVND (reference sequence). V was cut by 10 bases and J by 0 bases, with 13 bases left in between. The length of the CDR3 is 14 residues. For the CDR3, the DNA is TGTGCCACCTCGGGGCAGGCTAGCAATCAGCCCCAGCATTTT. Its translation is CATSGQASNQPQHF.

The gene calls are TRBV19 and TRBJ1-2, with 9 bases aligning to TRBD1. Germline V lookup: CDR1 LNHDA, CDR2 SQIVND (reference sequence). The CDR3 consists of 14 residues. V trimming: 7 bases; J trimming: 5 bases; junction bases outside the gene matches: 8. As DNA, the CDR3 is TGTGCCAGTACTCGCACAGGGGGCGGATATGGCTACACCTTC. Protein product: CASTRTGGGYGYTF.